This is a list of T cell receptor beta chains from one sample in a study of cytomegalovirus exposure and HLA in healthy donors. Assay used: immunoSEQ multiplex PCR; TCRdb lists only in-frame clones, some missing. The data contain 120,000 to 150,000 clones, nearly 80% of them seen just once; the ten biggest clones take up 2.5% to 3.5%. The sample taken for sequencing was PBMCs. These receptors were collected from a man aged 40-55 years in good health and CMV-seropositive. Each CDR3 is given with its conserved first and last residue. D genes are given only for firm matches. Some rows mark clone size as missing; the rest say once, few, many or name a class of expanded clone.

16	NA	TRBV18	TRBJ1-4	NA	TGTGCCAGCTCCCGCGGTAGAGATGCAACTAATGAAAAACTGTTTTTT	CASSRGRDATNEKLFF
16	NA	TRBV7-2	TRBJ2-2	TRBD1	TGTGCCAGCAGCTCCCGGACAGGGAGTGGTGGCGGGGAGCTGTTTTTT	CASSSRTGSGGGELFF
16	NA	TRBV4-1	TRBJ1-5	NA	TGCGCCAGCAGCCAAGAATCCGGGGTTAGCAATCAGCCCCAGCATTTT	CASSQESGVSNQPQHF
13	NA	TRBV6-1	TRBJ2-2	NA	TGTGCCGCTTGGACTCCGAACACCGGGGAGCTGTTTTTT	CAAWTPNTGELFF
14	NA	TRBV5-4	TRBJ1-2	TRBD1	TGTGCCAGCAGCTTGGCAGACAGGGATCGGGGCTACACCTTC	CASSLADRDRGYTF
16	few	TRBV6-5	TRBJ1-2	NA	TGTGCCAGCAGTTACGGACCCGGCGGGGGGGCCGGAGGCTACACCTTC	CASSYGPGGGAGGYTF
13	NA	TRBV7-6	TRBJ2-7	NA	TGTGCCAGCAGCCCTCAGGAGGTCTACGAGCAGTACTTC	CASSPQEVYEQYF
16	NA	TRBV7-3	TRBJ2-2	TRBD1	TGTGCCAGCAGCTTAAGAGGGACAGGGAACACCGGGGAGCTGTTTTTT	CASSLRGTGNTGELFF
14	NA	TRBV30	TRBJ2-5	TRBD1	TGTGCCTGGAGTATAGGGACAGGGTACAAGACCCAGTACTTC	CAWSIGTGYKTQYF
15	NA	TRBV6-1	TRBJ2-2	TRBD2	TGTGCCAGCAGCGCACGACTGGGGGGGACCGGGGAGCTGTTTTTT	CASSARLGGTGELFF
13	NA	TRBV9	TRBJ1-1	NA	TGTGCCAGCAGCGTAGGGGGGCTCACTGAAGCTTTCTTT	CASSVGGLTEAFF
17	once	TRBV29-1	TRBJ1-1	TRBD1	TGCAGCGTTGAAGTTTTCAGGGGGACCGGAATGAACACTGAAGCTTTCTTT	CSVEVFRGTGMNTEAFF
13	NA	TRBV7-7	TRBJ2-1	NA	TGTGCCAGCAGCTTAGCTGGGGCAAATCAGCAGTTCTTC	CASSLAGANQQFF
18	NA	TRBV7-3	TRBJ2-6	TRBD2	TGTGCCAGCAGCTTAAACCGGCAGGGAGGGTCTGGGGCCAACGTCCTGACTTTC	CASSLNRQGGSGANVLTF
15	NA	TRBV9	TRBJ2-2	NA	TGTGCCAGCAGCGTAAGGGACTTACCTACCGGGGAGCTGTTTTTT	CASSVRDLPTGELFF
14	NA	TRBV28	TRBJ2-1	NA	TGTGCCAGCAGTTTGGACTATTCCTACAATGAGCAGTTCTTC	CASSLDYSYNEQFF
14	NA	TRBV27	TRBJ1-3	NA	TGTGCCAGCAGTTCAGGGATCTCTGGAAACACCATATATTTT	CASSSGISGNTIYF
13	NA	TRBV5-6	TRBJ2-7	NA	TGTGCCAGCAGCTTTAGACAGTCCTACGAGCAGTACTTC	CASSFRQSYEQYF
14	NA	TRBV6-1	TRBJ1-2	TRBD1	TGTGCCAGCAGTCCCGGTAGGACAGGGTTAGGCTACACCTTC	CASSPGRTGLGYTF
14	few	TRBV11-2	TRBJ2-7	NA	TGTGCCAGCAGCTTTCTGGGAGAGATCGGCGAGCAGTACTTC	CASSFLGEIGEQYF
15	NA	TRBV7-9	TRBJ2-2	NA	TGTGCCAGCAGCTTTAGTTACGCGAACACCGGGGAGCTGTTTTTT	CASSFSYANTGELFF
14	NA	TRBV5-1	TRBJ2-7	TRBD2	TGCGCCAGCAGCTTCGGGGGGGGCTCCTACGAGCAGTACTTC	CASSFGGGSYEQYF
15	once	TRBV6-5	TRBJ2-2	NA	TGTGCCAGCAGTTACTCGACGACAGTCACCGGGGAGCTGTTTTTT	CASSYSTTVTGELFF
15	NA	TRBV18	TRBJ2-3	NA	TGTGCCAGCTCACGGGGTCTAGCGCAACTAGATACGCAGTATTTT	CASSRGLAQLDTQYF
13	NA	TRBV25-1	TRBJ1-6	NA	TGTGCCAGCAGGGGGGACGGGGGTTCACCCCTCCACTTT	CASRGDGGSPLHF
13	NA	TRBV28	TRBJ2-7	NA	TGTGCCAGCAGTCCCCCGCAACTGAGCGAGCAGTACTTC	CASSPPQLSEQYF
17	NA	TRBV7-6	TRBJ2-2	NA	TGTGCCAGCAGCTTAGGGCCCAGGAGGGCGAACACCGGGGAGCTGTTTTTT	CASSLGPRRANTGELFF
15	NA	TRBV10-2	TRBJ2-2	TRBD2	TGCGCCAGCAGAAGCCTAGCGGGAGACACCGGGGAGCTGTTTTTT	CASRSLAGDTGELFF
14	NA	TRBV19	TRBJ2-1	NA	TGTGCCAGTGGCCCGGGTGACTCGTACAATGAGCAGTTCTTC	CASGPGDSYNEQFF
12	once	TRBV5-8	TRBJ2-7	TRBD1	TGTGCCAGCACCCGGGACAGCTACGAGCAGTACTTC	CASTRDSYEQYF
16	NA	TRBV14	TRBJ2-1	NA	TGTGCCAGCAGCCAAATCCCCAGGGGGGTCTACAATGAGCAGTTCTTC	CASSQIPRGVYNEQFF
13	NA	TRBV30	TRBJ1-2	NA	TGTGCCTGGAGTCTAATGATTAACTATGGCTACACCTTC	CAWSLMINYGYTF
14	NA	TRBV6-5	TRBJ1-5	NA	TGTGCCAGCAGCGGACAAGCTAGCAATCAGCCCCAGCATTTT	CASSGQASNQPQHF
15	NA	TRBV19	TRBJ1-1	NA	TGTGCCAGTAGGAGTTTGGGGGGAAGGAACACTGAAGCTTTCTTT	CASRSLGGRNTEAFF
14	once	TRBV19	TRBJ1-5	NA	TGTGCCAGTAGTATCTTACAGGGAAATCAGCCCCAGCATTTT	CASSILQGNQPQHF
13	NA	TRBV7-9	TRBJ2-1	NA	TGTGCCAGCAGCTTGTTACAGGGTAATGAGCAGTTCTTC	CASSLLQGNEQFF
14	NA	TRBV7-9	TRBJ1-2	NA	TGTGCCAGCAGCGGACGGACAGACTTCTATGGCTACACCTTC	CASSGRTDFYGYTF
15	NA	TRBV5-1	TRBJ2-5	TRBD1	TGCGCCAGCAGGGTTATGGGGACAGCCAAAGAGACCCAGTACTTC	CASRVMGTAKETQYF
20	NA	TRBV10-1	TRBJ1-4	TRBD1	TGCGCCAGCAGTGAGAATGGGGGGCAGGGGGAAAGAACAACTAATGAAAAACTGTTTTTT	CASSENGGQGERTTNEKLFF
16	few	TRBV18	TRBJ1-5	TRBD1	TGTGCCAGCTCACCCCGACAGGGAGGTCTCAATCAGCCCCAGCATTTT	CASSPRQGGLNQPQHF
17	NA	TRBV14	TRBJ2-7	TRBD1	TGTGCCAGCAGCCAAGATCCTCGGACAGGGGGTTCTGACGAGCAGTACTTC	CASSQDPRTGGSDEQYF
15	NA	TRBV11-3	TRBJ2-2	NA	TGTGCCAGCAGCTTCCAGGGAACGAACACCGGGGAGCTGTTTTTT	CASSFQGTNTGELFF
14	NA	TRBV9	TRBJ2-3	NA	TGTGCCAGCAGCGTCCTACAGCGCACAGATACGCAGTATTTT	CASSVLQRTDTQYF
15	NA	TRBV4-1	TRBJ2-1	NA	TGCGCCAGCAGCCAAGATTCTAGGACAGAGAGTGAGCAGTTCTTC	CASSQDSRTESEQFF
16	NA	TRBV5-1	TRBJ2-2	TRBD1	TGCGCCAGCAGCCAAACGACAGGGTCTGGTTCCGGGGAGCTGTTTTTT	CASSQTTGSGSGELFF
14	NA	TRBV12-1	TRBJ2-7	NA	TGTGCCAGCAGCTCTGCAAGGAGCTCCTACGAGCAGTACTTC	CASSSARSSYEQYF
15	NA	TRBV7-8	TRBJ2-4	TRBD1	TGTGCCAGCAGCCCATCACCCGACAGGGGTAACATTCAGTACTTC	CASSPSPDRGNIQYF
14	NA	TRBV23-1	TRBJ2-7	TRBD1	TGCGCCAGCGTTTCCGGGACAGATCTTGACGAGCAGTACTTC	CASVSGTDLDEQYF